These 14 T cell receptor beta chains share one sample of origin, sequenced in a study of regulatory T cells in long-lasting Graves disease. Through Arm-PCR of CDR3 regions and iRepertoire HTBI primers, TCR beta libraries were built. From the multiplex PCR reads, TCRdb called clonotypes with MiXCR, one entry per CDR3 protein. Altogether around 250,000 distinct CDR3 sequences are present, around a sixth being singletons, with the ten largest covering 14%. The time point is: newly diagnosed GD, antithyroid drugs for less than 3 months. RNA extracted from PBMCs served as the sequencing template. Separately, the same data were catalogued under a study of T cells in Graves' hyperthyroidism and ophthalmopathy.

This specimen was peripheral blood mononuclear cells (PBMCs), taken at new diagnosis, from a patient treated with antithyroid drugs. Receptor source: a woman in her 30s with Graves disease.

This clonotype was counted ten times or more. The chain couples TRBV6-5 to TRBJ2-6; possibly TRBD2 for D (5 bases). The V gene's germline CDR1 is MNHEY and CDR2 SVGAGI. V shed 2 bases and J shed 3 bases, with 11 bases lying between them. The CDR3 has 16 residues. The CDR3 sequence is CASSYTGNRGANVLTF. The CDR3 coding sequence is TGTGCCAGCAGTTACACGGGGAATCGTGGGGCCAACGTCCTGACTTTC.

This clonotype was detected many times. The chain uses TRBV20-1 and TRBJ2-5, with D possibly TRBD2 on 7 matching bases. Germline CDR1 DFQATT, CDR2 SNEGSKA (reference sequence). Between the trimmed V and J ends, which lost 4 bases and 5 bases, there was a span of 20 bases. The CDR3 loop spans 15 amino acids. For the CDR3, the DNA is TGCAGTGCTACCCCCGGGGAGGGGGTGATGGAGACCCAGTACTTC. Translating it yields CSATPGEGVMETQYF.

This clonotype was counted ten times or more. The J gene is TRBJ1-5, the V gene TRBV12-3 or TRBV12-4; D unclear. The CDR3 is made up of 13 amino acids. V was cut by 3 bases and J by 5 bases, with 8 bases left in between. The CDR3: CASSLTGYQPQHF. In DNA form, the CDR3 reads TGTGCCAGCAGTTTGACGGGATATCAGCCCCAGCATTTT.

This clonotype was counted many times. The chain couples TRBV20-1 to TRBJ2-7, with 9 bases lining up with TRBD2. Trimming took 0 bases from V and 4 from J; bases not matched to a gene: 4. The CDR3 extends over 14 amino acids. In germline, CDR1 is DFQATT, CDR2 SNEGSKA (reference sequence). For the CDR3, the DNA is TGCAGTGCTAGAGATACACTAGCGGGTTACGAGCAGTACTTC. It yields the protein CSARDTLAGYEQYF.

This clonotype was picked up many times. This sequence joins TRBV5-1 and TRBJ2-4; TRBD2 matches 13 bases. The CDR3 is 18 amino acids. Germline V gene lookup returns CDR1 SGHRS and CDR2 YFSETQ. Trimming removed 4 bases from V and 0 bases from J; junction bases left unmatched: 7. CDR3 in DNA: TGCGCCAGCAGCACAGGACTAGCGGGGGAGCTAGCCAAAAACATTCAGTACTTC. This encodes CASSTGLAGELAKNIQYF.

The chain has TRBV7-9 and TRBJ2-1, with 14 bases identical to TRBD2. There are 17 residues in the CDR3. Trimming cost V 3 bases and J 5 bases; bases outside gene matches: 6. The germline CDR1 and CDR2 sequences are SEHNR and FQNEAQ (reference sequence). This CDR3 reads CASSFPTSGRANNEQFF. The DNA for the CDR3 is TGTGCCAGCAGCTTCCCGACTAGCGGGAGGGCAAACAATGAGCAGTTCTTC.

This clonotype was counted many times. The V and J genes are TRBV7-9 and TRBJ2-5; D unclear. The V gene's germline CDR1 is SEHNR and CDR2 FQNEAQ (reference sequence). The CDR3 consists of 14 residues. V shed 2 bases and J shed 1 base, with 8 bases lying between them. The CDR3 spells CASSLQAVQETQYF. The CDR3 nucleotides are TGTGCCAGCAGCTTACAGGCGGTCCAAGAGACCCAGTACTTC.

This clonotype came up many times. The V call is TRBV20-1, the J call TRBJ1-5, with a weak D call TRBD1 (6 bases). The CDR3 runs to 12 residues. V was trimmed by 5 bases and J by 6 bases, leaving 11 bases between them. Per the germline V gene, CDR1 is DFQATT and CDR2 is SNEGSKA (reference sequence). This chain's CDR3 is CSALRGAQPQHF. CDR3 coding DNA: TGCAGTGCTCTAAGGGGGGCTCAGCCCCAGCATTTT.

A few counts support this clonotype. The chain recombines TRBV14 with TRBJ2-1; 8 nucleotides align to TRBD2. V lost 8 bases, J lost 0 bases, and 12 bases stayed unmatched. The CDR3 is 17 amino acids. Looked up from germline, CDR1 is SGHDN and CDR2 is FVKESK. CDR3 residues: CASGPGVAGNSYNEQFF. The DNA of the CDR3 is TGTGCCAGCGGCCCGGGGGTAGCGGGGAACTCCTACAATGAGCAGTTCTTC.

In its sample, this clonotype was seen many times. The V and J genes are TRBV15 and TRBJ1-2; D gene ambiguous. CDR3 size: 17 residues. Trimming pared 4 bases from V and 6 bases from J, leaving 24 bases between. Germline V gene sequence: CDR1 LNHNV, CDR2 YYDKDF (reference sequence). The chain's CDR3 is CATSKERSGWVNNGYTF. The CDR3 bases are TGTGCCACCAGCAAAGAGAGAAGTGGCTGGGTCAACAATGGCTACACCTTC.

This clonotype has at least ten counts. J is TRBJ1-2 and V is TRBV20-1, with 7 positions matching TRBD1. This CDR3 comprises 12 residues. The germline V gene has CDR1 DFQATT and CDR2 SNEGSKA (reference sequence). J gave up 4 bases and V 6 bases, and 5 bases lay outside the gene matches. The CDR3 DNA reads as TGCAGTGCACTGGGACAGTTCTATGGCTACACCTTC. Translated: CSALGQFYGYTF.

This clonotype has at least ten counts. The genes are TRBV7-9 and TRBJ2-5; 9 bases fit TRBD2. The V and J ends lost 5 bases and 1 base, in that order; junction bases with no gene match: 11. CDR1 is SEHNR and CDR2 is FQNEAQ in the germline V gene (reference sequence). This CDR3 contains 17 residues. This CDR3 is CASSTLKEAGGQETQYF. The CDR3 DNA sequence: TGTGCCAGCAGCACCCTCAAAGAAGCGGGGGGCCAAGAGACCCAGTACTTC.

The chain joins TRBV27 to TRBJ2-7; 8 nucleotides line up with TRBD1. Germline assignment: CDR1 MNHEY and CDR2 SMNVEV (reference sequence). This CDR3 spans 13 amino acids. With 6 bases clipped from V and 5 bases from J, the junction kept 6 bases outside the gene matches. CDR3 sequence reads: CASSRTGRHEQYF. CDR3 DNA: TGTGCCAGCAGCCGGACAGGGCGCCACGAGCAGTACTTC.

CDR3 loop: CASSATGASTEAFF. Written as DNA, the CDR3 is TGTGCCAGCAGCGCGACAGGGGCAAGCACTGAAGCTTTCTTT. This sequence joins TRBV7-2 and TRBJ1-1; 8 nucleotides agree with TRBD1. Trimming cost V 5 bases and J 4 bases; bases outside gene matches: 6. Per the germline V gene, CDR1 is SGHTA and CDR2 is FQGNSA. This CDR3 region has 14 residues.